This record concerns one TCR beta chain sequence. This specimen belongs to a study of blood T cell repertoires in COVID-19. About the study: The study drew acute and convalescent COVID-19 samples from the United States, Italy and Spain.

Under the authors' procedure: For nucleated cells, counts were estimated from reference gene primer amplification. The table came from immunoSEQ multiplex PCR; TCRdb's copy has only in-frame clones and leaves some out. That table supplies the V and J calls and clone size; D and trimming were determined from the DNA. The data contain some 64,000 clones, approximately 88% of them singletons. Germline V gene data show CDR1 as SGHNT and CDR2 as YYREEE (reference sequence). The CDR3 runs 16 residues. V gave up 4 bases and J gave up 5 bases; unmatched junction bases: 7. This TCR was sampled from a man in his sixties with COVID-19, enrolled during active disease. Sample: peripheral blood. J is TRBJ2-2 and V is TRBV5-4, with 11 bases that match TRBD2. CDR3 DNA sequence: TGTGCCAGCAGCCTTAGCGGGAGGGCCAGGACCGGGGAGCTGTTTTTT. It codes for CASSLSGRARTGELFF.